The table lists the clone carrying this T cell receptor beta chain with many counts. Its specificity is not known. Trimming shortened V by 4 bases and J by 6 bases, and 11 bases separated the two germline ends. The CDR3 sequence is 13 residues long. Germline assignment: CDR1 SGHRS and CDR2 YFSETQ. The source of the sample is a study of CD8 T cells in ankylosing spondylitis. TCRdb fed the 5' RACE reads into MiXCR, producing one record per CDR3 protein. This table has around 140,000 distinct CDR3 sequences, roughly 10% appearing once. Study-level findings and limits: Matched ankylosing spondylitis synovial fluid reportedly contained a significantly enriched population of disease-linked clones.

The V gene is TRBV5-1, the J gene TRBJ1-5; unclear D gene. The sample consisted of blood, either unsorted or a sorted T cell fraction (not recorded which). The sequence was collected from a female donor with ankylosing spondylitis or in good health (not recorded which). The DNA of the CDR3 is TGCGCCAGCAGCATCGAGGGAACTCAGCCCCAGCATTTT. Amino acid sequence: CASSIEGTQPQHF.